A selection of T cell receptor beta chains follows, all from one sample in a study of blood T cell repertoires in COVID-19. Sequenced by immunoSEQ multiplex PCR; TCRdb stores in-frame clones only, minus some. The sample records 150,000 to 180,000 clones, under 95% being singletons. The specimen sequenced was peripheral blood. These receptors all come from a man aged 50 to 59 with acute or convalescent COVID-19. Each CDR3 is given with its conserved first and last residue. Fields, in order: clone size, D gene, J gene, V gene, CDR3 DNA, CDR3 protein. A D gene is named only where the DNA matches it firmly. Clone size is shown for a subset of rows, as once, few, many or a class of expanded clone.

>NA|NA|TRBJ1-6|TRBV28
TGTGCCAGCAGTATTCCAGGGCTGTCCTATAATTCACCCCTCCACTTT
CASSIPGLSYNSPLHF
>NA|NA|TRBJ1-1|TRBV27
TGTGCCAGCAGATGGGGGGAGGACACTGAAGCTTTCTTT
CASRWGEDTEAFF
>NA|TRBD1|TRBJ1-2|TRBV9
TGTGCCAGCAGCGTATACTGGACAGGGGGCGTCTATGGCTACACCTTC
CASSVYWTGGVYGYTF
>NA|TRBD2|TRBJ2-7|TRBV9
TGTGCCAGCAGCGGGGACAGGACTAGCGGGAGGAATACGTACGAGCAGTACTTC
CASSGDRTSGRNTYEQYF
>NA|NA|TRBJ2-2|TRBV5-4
TGTTCTATGGTGGGCAACACCGGGGAGCTGTTTTTT
CSMVGNTGELFF
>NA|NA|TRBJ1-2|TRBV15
TGTGCCACCAGCAGTCTTTCCCGGGGATACTATGGCTACACCTTC
CATSSLSRGYYGYTF
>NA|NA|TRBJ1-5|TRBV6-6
TGTGCCAGCAGAGAGGGGACACTTAGCAATCAGCCCCAGCATTTT
CASREGTLSNQPQHF
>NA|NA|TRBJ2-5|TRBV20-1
TGCAGTGCTAGTTCAACTCCGGGGACCCAGTACTTC
CSASSTPGTQYF
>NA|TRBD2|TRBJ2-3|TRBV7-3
TGTGCCAGCAGCCCTACACGAAGCGGGGGAACAGATACGCAGTATTTT
CASSPTRSGGTDTQYF
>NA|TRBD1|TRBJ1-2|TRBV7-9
TGTGCCAGCAGCTTCGGACAGGGGGCGTCTGGCTACACCTTC
CASSFGQGASGYTF
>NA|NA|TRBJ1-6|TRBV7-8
TGTGCCAGCAGCTTGCAGACCTATAATTCACCCCTCCACTTT
CASSLQTYNSPLHF
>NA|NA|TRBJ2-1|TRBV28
TGTGCCCTGGGCTCGTTGAGCTCCTACAATGAGCAGTTCTTC
CALGSLSSYNEQFF
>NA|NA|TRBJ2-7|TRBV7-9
TGTGCCAGCAGCTTAAAAGGGGGCGAGCAGTACTTC
CASSLKGGEQYF
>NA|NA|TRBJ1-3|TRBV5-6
TGTGCCAGCAGCTTGGCCCCAGACTCTGGAAACACCATATATTTT
CASSLAPDSGNTIYF
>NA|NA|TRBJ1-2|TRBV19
TGTGCCAGTACCGACGAAGGGGAATCTAACTATGGCTACACCTTC
CASTDEGESNYGYTF
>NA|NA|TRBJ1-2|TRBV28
TGTGCCAGCAGTTTGGCCCAGAACTATGGCTACACCTTC
CASSLAQNYGYTF
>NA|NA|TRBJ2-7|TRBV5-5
TGTGCCAGCAGCCCAAGGGGTGGTGGAATCAGCTCCTACGAGCAGTACTTC
CASSPRGGGISSYEQYF
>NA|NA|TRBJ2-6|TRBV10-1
TGCGCCAGCCGTGATCGGGCGGACAGCTCTGGGGCCAACGTCCTGACTTTC
CASRDRADSSGANVLTF
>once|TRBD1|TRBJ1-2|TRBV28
TGTGCCAGCAGTTTAACAGGGGACTATGGCTACACCTTC
CASSLTGDYGYTF
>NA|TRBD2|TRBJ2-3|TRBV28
TGTGCCCTAGCGGGGGCAAGCACAGATACGCAGTATTTT
CALAGASTDTQYF
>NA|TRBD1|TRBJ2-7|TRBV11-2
TGTGCCAGCAGCCTCCGGGACAGGTCAAACTTCGACTACTACGAGCAGTACTTC
CASSLRDRSNFDYYEQYF
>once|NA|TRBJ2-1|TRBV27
TGTGCCAGCAGTTTAGGGCTAGCTTTTGTTGAGCAGTTCTTC
CASSLGLAFVEQFF
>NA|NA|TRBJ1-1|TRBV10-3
TGTGCCATCAGTGAGTCATATGGGAGTAAAGGGAACACTGAAGCTTTCTTT
CAISESYGSKGNTEAFF
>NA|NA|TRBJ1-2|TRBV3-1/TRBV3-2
TGTGCCAGCAGCCAGACGAGGGATGGGAGTGGCTACACCTTC
CASSQTRDGSGYTF
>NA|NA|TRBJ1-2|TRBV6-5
TGTGCCAGCAGTTCAAGACAGGACTATGGCTACACCTTC
CASSSRQDYGYTF
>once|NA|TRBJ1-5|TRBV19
TGTGCCAGTAGTATCGACAAGGGAGGCGGGCCCCAGCATTTT
CASSIDKGGGPQHF
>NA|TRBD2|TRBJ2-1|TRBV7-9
TGTGCCAGCAGCTTAAGTGGACTAGCGAGTTACAATGAGCAGTTCTTC
CASSLSGLASYNEQFF
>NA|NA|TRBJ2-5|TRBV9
TGTGCCAGCAGCGAGGGGGTGGGGACCCAGTACTTC
CASSEGVGTQYF
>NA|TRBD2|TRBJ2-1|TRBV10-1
TGCGCCAGCAGCCTCGGACTAGCTCAGGGGAATGAGCAGTTCTTC
CASSLGLAQGNEQFF
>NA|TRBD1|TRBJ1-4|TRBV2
TGTGCCAGCAGTGAAGCGACACGACAGGGCTGGGAAAAACTGTTTTTT
CASSEATRQGWEKLFF
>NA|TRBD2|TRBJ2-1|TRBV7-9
TGTGCCAGCAGCCCCTCACGTTTGGGAGCGGGGGGGAAGGATGAGCAGTTCTTC
CASSPSRLGAGGKDEQFF
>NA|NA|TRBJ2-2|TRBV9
TGTGCCAGCAGCGTAGGAAGACACCTGAACACCGGGGAGCTGTTTTTT
CASSVGRHLNTGELFF
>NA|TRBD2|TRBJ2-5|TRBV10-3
TGTGCCATCAGGGGGACTAGCGGGAGGGCCGCTGAGACCCAGTACTTC
CAIRGTSGRAAETQYF
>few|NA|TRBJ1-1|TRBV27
TGTGCCAGCAGTCCCACTACGACTGTGAACACTGAAGCTTTCTTT
CASSPTTTVNTEAFF
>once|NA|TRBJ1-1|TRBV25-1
TGTGCCAGCAGACTCACCCAAGGGGGAGGGTCGAACACTGAAGCTTTCTTT
CASRLTQGGGSNTEAFF
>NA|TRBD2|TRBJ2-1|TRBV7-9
TGTGCCAGCAGCCAGAGGGCGGAGGGAGGGCCCTCCTACAATGAGCAGTTCTTC
CASSQRAEGGPSYNEQFF
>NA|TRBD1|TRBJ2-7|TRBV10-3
TGTGCCACTAACAATGACAGGGCCATCTCCTACGAGCAGTACTTC
CATNNDRAISYEQYF
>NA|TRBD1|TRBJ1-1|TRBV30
TGTGCCTGGACTTTCGCGGACAGGGGTGGTTCTGAAGCTTTCTTT
CAWTFADRGGSEAFF
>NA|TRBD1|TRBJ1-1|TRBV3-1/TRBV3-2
TGTGCCAGCAGCCAAGTAGCGGGACAGCCAAACACTGAAGCTTTCTTT
CASSQVAGQPNTEAFF
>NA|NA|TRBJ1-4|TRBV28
TGTGCCAGCATTAACCGCGACAGTAATGAAAAACTGTTTTTT
CASINRDSNEKLFF
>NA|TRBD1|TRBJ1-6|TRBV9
TGTGCCAGCAGCGTAAGGGACAGGGCCACCCGTCTCCACTTT
CASSVRDRATRLHF
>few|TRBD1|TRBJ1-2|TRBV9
TGTGCCAGCAGCGCCTACGGGACAGGGCAGGGTGGCTACACCTTC
CASSAYGTGQGGYTF
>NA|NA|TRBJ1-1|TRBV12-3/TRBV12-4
TGTGCCAGCAGTTCGGACACAAACACTGAAGCTTTCTTT
CASSSDTNTEAFF
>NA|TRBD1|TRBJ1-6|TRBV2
TGTGCCAGCAGGACAGGGGACCCCTATAATTCACCCCTCCACTTT
CASRTGDPYNSPLHF
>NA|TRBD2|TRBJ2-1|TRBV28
TGTGCCAGCAGACAAAACGGGCTAGCGGTGGGTGAGCAGTTCTTC
CASRQNGLAVGEQFF
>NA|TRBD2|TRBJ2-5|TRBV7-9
TGTGCCAGCAGCAAACCTAGCGGGGGGGCAGAGACCCAGTACTTC
CASSKPSGGAETQYF
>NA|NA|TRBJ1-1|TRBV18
TGTGCCAGCTCACCACAACCGACAGAGAACACTGAAGCTTTCTTT
CASSPQPTENTEAFF
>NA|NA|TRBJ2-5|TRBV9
TGTGCCAGCAGCGTAGGCGGGGAAGGGGAGACCCAGTACTTC
CASSVGGEGETQYF
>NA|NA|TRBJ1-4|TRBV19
TGTGCCAGTAGGCAGACATCAACTAATGAAAAACTGTTTTTT
CASRQTSTNEKLFF
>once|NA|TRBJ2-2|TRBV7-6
TGTGCCAGCAGCTTAGCCCCCTCCAACACCGGGGAGCTGTTTTTT
CASSLAPSNTGELFF
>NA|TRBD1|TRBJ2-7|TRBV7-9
TGTGCCAGCAGCCGAGGGACGGGACAGTTCTACGAGCAGTACTTC
CASSRGTGQFYEQYF
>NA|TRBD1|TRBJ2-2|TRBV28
TGTGCCAGCAGTCACGGGACAGTCATCCGGAACACCGGGGAGCTGTTTTTT
CASSHGTVIRNTGELFF
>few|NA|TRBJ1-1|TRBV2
TGTGCCAGCAGTGAAGCGGGGGGGAACTCCATGAACACTGAAGCTTTCTTT
CASSEAGGNSMNTEAFF
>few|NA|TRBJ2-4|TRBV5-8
TGTGCCAGCAGCTTGACGGCAGGGGTAGGACACATTCAGTACTTC
CASSLTAGVGHIQYF
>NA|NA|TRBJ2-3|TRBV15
TGTGCCACCAGCAGAGAGATGCGCGGGAGCACAGATACGCAGTATTTT
CATSREMRGSTDTQYF